This record concerns one T cell receptor beta chain sequence. These data belong to a study of OX40 agonist ivuxolimab in advanced cancers. Germline-derived CDR1 and CDR2 are GTSNPN and SVGIG (reference sequence). The CDR3 consists of 12 residues. With V trimmed by 4 bases and J by 6 bases, 4 bases remained unmatched. The protocol was immunoSEQ multiplex PCR, while the TCRdb copy is restricted to in-frame clones and leaves out a portion. The table lists approximately 70,000 clones, more than 80% of them singletons. The sample in question was CD4+ or CD8+ T cells sorted from blood, obtained in a trial of the OX40 agonist ivuxolimab. The TCR was taken from an adult with an advanced solid tumor such as melanoma, head and neck, liver or kidney cancer. V gene TRBV30 combines with J gene TRBJ2-7; 9 nucleotides line up with TRBD2. CDR3 residues: CAWNAGGREQYF. The CDR3 DNA is TGTGCCTGGAATGCGGGAGGGCGCGAGCAGTACTTC.